This entry lists 19 T cell receptor beta chains sequenced from one sample in a study of blood T cell repertoires in COVID-19. Repertoires were generated with immunoSEQ multiplex PCR, while TCRdb's copy carries only in-frame clones and drops some. This table has roughly 210,000 clones, 80% to 90% appearing once. Sequencing used PBMCs or T cells enriched from blood (not recorded which). The receptors here all came from a man aged 25-45 years in a cohort exposed to, infected with or recovered from COVID-19 (not recorded which).

This clone was recorded once. The chain uses TRBV5-4 and TRBJ2-1; 9 bases are a match to TRBD2. CDR3 length: 19 amino acids. Per the germline V gene, CDR1 is SGHNT and CDR2 is YYREEE (reference sequence). V was pared by 2 bases and J by 0 bases, with 12 bases of the junction left unmatched. The CDR3 loop reads CASSLEYSGSFYSYNEQFF. CDR3 sequence (DNA): TGTGCCAGCAGCTTAGAATATAGCGGGAGTTTTTACTCCTACAATGAGCAGTTCTTC.

The CDR3 nucleotides are TGTGCCAGCAGTTCGGGGGGACCCACCGGGGAGCTGTTTTTT. Translating it yields CASSSGGPTGELFF. The rearrangement joins TRBV28 to TRBJ2-2, with TRBD2 matching 7 bases. The length of the CDR3 is 14 residues. V gave up 4 bases and J gave up 4 bases; unmatched junction bases: 3. Looked up from germline, CDR1 is MDHEN and CDR2 is SYDVKM.

The chain combines TRBV20-1 with TRBJ2-7, with a tentative D call TRBD1 (5 bases). Trimming stripped 6 bases from V and 3 bases from J, with 9 bases between. Germline CDR1 reads DFQATT; CDR2 reads SNEGSKA (reference sequence). CDR3 length: 11 residues. The CDR3 loop is CSAKDSYEQYF. In DNA form, the CDR3 reads TGCAGTGCAAAAGACAGCTACGAGCAGTACTTC.

The rearrangement links TRBV7-6 to TRBJ1-1; a possible D gene is TRBD1 (6 bases). V lost 5 bases and J 0 bases, leaving 22 bases between the germline ends. The CDR3 runs 18 residues. Germline CDR1 reads SGHVS; CDR2 reads FNYEAQ. Here the CDR3 DNA reads TGTGCCAGCAGCCACTCCTCCACAGGGACGAGCCTGAACACTGAAGCTTTCTTT. Its translation is CASSHSSTGTSLNTEAFF.

The gene calls are TRBV7-8 and TRBJ2-5; 7 positions agree with TRBD2. After removal of 1 base from V and 4 bases from J, the junction contained 3 bases not matched to a gene. CDR3 size: 14 residues. Germline lookup yields CDR1 SGHVS and CDR2 FQNEAQ. The CDR3 sequence: CASSLGGGIETQYF. In DNA, the CDR3 is TGTGCCAGCAGCTTAGGGGGGGGGATAGAGACCCAGTACTTC.

This chain joins TRBV19 and TRBJ1-5; TRBD1 matches at 7 bases. J gave up 0 bases and V 7 bases, and 6 bases lay outside the gene matches. Germline V gene sequence: CDR1 LNHDA, CDR2 SQIVND (reference sequence). The CDR3 loop spans 15 amino acids. As DNA, the CDR3 is TGTGCCAGTAACTGGGGACAGTATAGCAATCAGCCCCAGCATTTT. Its protein is CASNWGQYSNQPQHF.

This clone was recorded many times. The chain joins TRBV7-2 to TRBJ1-5, with 7 bases identical to TRBD1. The junction had 6 bases not matched to a gene; V was cut back by 2 bases and J by 2 bases. CDR1 and CDR2 (germline): SGHTA, FQGNSA. This CDR3 has 16 residues. The CDR3 loop reads CASSLRGGAGNQPQHF. The DNA of the CDR3 is TGTGCCAGCAGCTTACGAGGGGGCGCGGGCAATCAGCCCCAGCATTTT.

The chain is built from TRBV5-1 and TRBJ2-6; maybe TRBD2 (6 bases). Trimming removed 3 bases at V and 0 bases at J, with 7 bases between. The length of the CDR3 is 15 residues. Germline CDR1 SGHRS, CDR2 YFSETQ. CDR3: CASSSGGSGANVLTF. CDR3 nucleotides: TGCGCCAGCAGCTCCGGGGGCTCTGGGGCCAACGTCCTGACTTTC.

This clone appeared a single time. The V gene is TRBV2, the J gene TRBJ1-5, with a weak D call TRBD1 (6 bases). The CDR3 is 18 amino acids. The germline V and J ends were trimmed by 8 bases and 7 bases, with 30 bases remaining between them. Germline lookup yields CDR1 SNHLY and CDR2 FYNNEI. CDR3 coding DNA: TGTGCCAGCGCCCGAGCGGGGGCCGGGGGGGCGAGGGAGCAGCCCCAGCATTTT. Its protein is CASARAGAGGAREQPQHF.

This sequence joins TRBV4-2 and TRBJ2-7; D not certain. This CDR3 has 13 amino acids. Germline values: CDR1 LGHNA, CDR2 YNFKEQ. V gave up 6 bases and J gave up 1 base, with 10 bases separating them. The CDR3 region is CASSEERSYEQYF. The CDR3 DNA is TGTGCCAGCAGTGAGGAGAGATCCTACGAGCAGTACTTC.

This clone was detected a few times. The chain has TRBV6-5 and TRBJ1-4; 8 positions agree with TRBD1. J was trimmed by 12 bases and V by 4 bases; bases with no gene match: 10. Per germline, CDR1 MNHEY and CDR2 SVGAGI. This CDR3 contains 14 residues. CDR3 loop: CASSSHETGEELFF. In nucleotides, the CDR3 is TGTGCCAGCAGTTCTCACGAGACAGGGGAGGAACTGTTTTTT.

This clone was counted between two and nine times. The chain employs TRBV11-3 and TRBJ2-1; 10 nucleotides line up with TRBD2. The CDR3 totals 16 residues. V shed 4 bases and J 2 bases; nucleotides not matched to a gene: 5. Germline V CDR1 and CDR2: SGHNT, YENEEA. The CDR3 sequence: CASSSVTSGTYNEQFF. The CDR3 nucleotides read TGTGCCAGCAGCTCCGTAACTAGCGGGACCTACAATGAGCAGTTCTTC.

CDR3 nucleotide sequence: TGTGCCAGCTCACCTCCTAGCGGGTTCGATGAGCAGTTCTTC. This encodes CASSPPSGFDEQFF. V gene TRBV18 combines with J gene TRBJ2-1; 8 nucleotides line up with TRBD2. Germline values: CDR1 KGHSH, CDR2 LQKENI. Trimming removed 3 bases from V and 8 bases from J; junction bases left unmatched: 6. The CDR3 is 14 amino acids. The whole variable domain, remainder taken from reference TRBV18 and TRBJ2-1, is NAGVMQNPRHLVRRRGQEARLRCSPMKGHSHVYWYRQLPEEGLKFMVYLQKENIIDESGMPKERFSAEFPKEGPSILRIQQVVRGDSAAYFCASSPPSGFDEQFFGPGTRLTVL.

The gene calls are TRBV6-5 and TRBJ1-6; D ambiguous. V was clipped by 6 bases and J by 0 bases, with 9 bases between them. The CDR3 sequence is 15 residues long. The germline gives CDR1 MNHEY, CDR2 SVGAGI. The CDR3 here is CASRAAGSYNSPLHF. CDR3 bases: TGTGCCAGCAGGGCAGCGGGCTCCTATAATTCACCCCTCCACTTT.

The V and J genes are TRBV28 and TRBJ2-5, with 12 bases matching TRBD1. This CDR3 is 16 amino acids long. Germline CDR1 is MDHEN and CDR2 is SYDVKM. The J segment lost 4 bases and the V segment lost 8 bases, leaving 11 bases of the junction unmatched. This CDR3 reads CASRTPGQGARETQYF. The CDR3 nucleotides are TGTGCCAGCCGAACCCCGGGACAGGGGGCTAGAGAGACCCAGTACTTC. Filled out from reference TRBV28 and TRBJ2-5, the complete variable domain reads DVKVTQSSRYLVKRTGEKVFLECVQDMDHENMFWYRQDPGLGLRLIYFSYDVKMKEKGDIPEGYSVSREKKERFSLILESASTNQTSMYLCASRTPGQGARETQYFGPGTRLLVL.

This clone was counted a single time. The V gene is TRBV5-1, the J gene TRBJ2-1, with D possibly matching TRBD2 (6 bases). Germline CDR1 and CDR2: SGHRS and YFSETQ. The CDR3 totals 16 residues. Between the trimmed V and J ends, which lost 4 bases and 5 bases, there was a span of 19 bases. The DNA of the CDR3 is TGCGCCAGCAGCCCCACAGGCAATTGGGGGGACAATGAGCAGTTCTTC. This translates into CASSPTGNWGDNEQFF.

The chain joins TRBV3-1 (or the pseudogene TRBV3-2) to TRBJ2-1; D call uncertain. CDR1 and CDR2 (germline): LGHDT, YNNKEL (reference sequence). V lost 5 bases and J 8 bases, leaving 22 bases between the germline ends. The CDR3 extends over 16 amino acids. CDR3 bases: TGTGCCAGCAGCGAGCCGCCAAGCCGGAGAGTCCATGAGCAGTTCTTC. Protein product: CASSEPPSRRVHEQFF.

The rearrangement links TRBV12-5 to TRBJ2-2, with 9 bases lining up with TRBD1. CDR1 is LGHNT and CDR2 is FRNRAP in the germline V gene. After removal of 3 bases from V and 6 bases from J, the junction contained 11 bases not matched to a gene. This CDR3 spans 17 amino acids. The CDR3: CASGFKSGTGIPGELFF. The CDR3 DNA reads as TGTGCTAGTGGTTTTAAGTCCGGGACAGGGATTCCCGGGGAGCTGTTTTTT.

The chain recombines TRBV6-4 with TRBJ2-1, with 12 bases that match TRBD2. Germline lookup yields CDR1 MRHNA and CDR2 SNTAGT. The CDR3 is 17 residues long. V gave up 0 bases and J gave up 6 bases; unmatched junction bases: 6. CDR3 bases: TGTGCCAGCAGTGACTCCAGACTAGCGGGAGTCAGCAATGAGCAGTTCTTC. This sequence encodes CASSDSRLAGVSNEQFF.